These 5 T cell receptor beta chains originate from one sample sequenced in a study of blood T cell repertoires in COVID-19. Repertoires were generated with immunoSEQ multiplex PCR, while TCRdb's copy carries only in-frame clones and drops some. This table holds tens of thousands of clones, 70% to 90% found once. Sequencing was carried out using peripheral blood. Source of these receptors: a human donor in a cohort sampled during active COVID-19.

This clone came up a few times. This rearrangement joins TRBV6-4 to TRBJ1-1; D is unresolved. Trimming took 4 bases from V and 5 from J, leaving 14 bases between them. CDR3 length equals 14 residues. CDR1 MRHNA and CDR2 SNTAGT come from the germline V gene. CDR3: CASSARRRWTEAFF. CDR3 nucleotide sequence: TGTGCCAGCAGTGCTCGGCGGCGGTGGACTGAAGCTTTCTTT.

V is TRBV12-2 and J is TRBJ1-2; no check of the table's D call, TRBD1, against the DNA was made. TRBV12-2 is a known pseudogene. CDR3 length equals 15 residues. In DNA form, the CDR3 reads TGTGCAAGTCGCCCCGATTCCCAGGGGGGTGATGGCTACACCTTC. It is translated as CASRPDSQGGDGYTF.

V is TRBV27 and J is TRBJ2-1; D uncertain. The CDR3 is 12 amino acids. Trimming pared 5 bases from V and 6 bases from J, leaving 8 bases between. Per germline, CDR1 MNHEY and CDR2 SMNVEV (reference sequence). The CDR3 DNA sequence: TGTGCCAGCAGTAAACAGTTCAATGAGCAGTTCTTC. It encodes CASSKQFNEQFF.

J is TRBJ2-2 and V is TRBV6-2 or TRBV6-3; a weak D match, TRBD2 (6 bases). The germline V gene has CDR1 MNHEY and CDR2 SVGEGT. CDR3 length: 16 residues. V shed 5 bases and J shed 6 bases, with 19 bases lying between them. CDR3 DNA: TGTGCCAGCAGTCAACGGGGACCCCGCGGGGCCGGGGAGCTGTTTTTT. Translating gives CASSQRGPRGAGELFF.

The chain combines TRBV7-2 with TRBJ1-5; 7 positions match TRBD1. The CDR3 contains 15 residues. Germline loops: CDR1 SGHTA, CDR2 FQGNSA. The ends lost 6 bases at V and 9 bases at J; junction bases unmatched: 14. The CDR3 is CASSLQGDLHRPQHF. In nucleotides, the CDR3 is TGTGCCAGCAGTCTTCAGGGGGATCTACATCGGCCCCAGCATTTT.